This TCR beta chain derives from a study of control samples from healthy donors and cancer patients. Between the trimmed V and J ends, which lost 4 bases and 1 base, there was a span of 16 bases. This CDR3 comprises 16 residues. Germline V CDR1 and CDR2: LGHNT, FRNRAP. Produced via immunoSEQ multiplex PCR; TCRdb's table is partial and in-frame only. This sample has roughly 100,000 clones, with 80% to 95% found just once. The chain uses TRBV12-5 and TRBJ1-1; tentative D call: TRBD1 (6 bases). This clonotype was obtained from a human donor in good health. The donor label of this sample is uncertain. The sequenced sample was blood. CDR3 DNA sequence: TGTGCTAGTGGTTCCAACTCATGGACAGAGAACACTGAAGCTTTCTTT. This gives the protein CASGSNSWTENTEAFF.